This T cell receptor (beta chain) originates from a study of blood T cell repertoires in COVID-19 (dated by TCRdb to 2018 to 2021). In terms of the full investigation: Samples covering the acute and convalescent phases of COVID-19 were provided by collaborators in the United States, Italy and Spain. A de-identified subject ID, COVID-19 status, age in years and sex were almost always included in the sample metadata. The material from the prospective study consisted of cDNA or gDNA derived from T cells, B-cell-depleted T cells, or PBMCs. Subjects who had been exposed to COVID-19, were actively infected with it, or had recovered from it provided the deeply sampled blood TCRbeta repertoires that made up the dataset. Samples were obtained from the ongoing ImmuneRACE study (first 160 participants) and from about 1,300 subjects provided by 6 global collaborators. Where available, HLA class I and class II types were obtained from metadata supplied by the sample provider rather than from assay-based typing. The repertoires were made available in a free public database intended to serve as a resource for research on the immune response to SARS-CoV-2. What the research found in general, with its limitations: The quantity of clinical and demographic metadata differed by source and by participant and was supplied without curation.

Including cysteine and phenylalanine, the CDR3 has 15 amino acids. Only the CDR3 DNA stays, 45 bases, in frame from base 1. The germline V gene encodes CDR1 SGHRS and CDR2 YFSETQ. Trimmed from V: 4 bases; trimmed from J: 5 bases; junction bases lacking a gene match: 10. Enrolling through a virtual design, the prospective study's participants ranged in age from roughly 18 to 100 years and lived across roughly 24 United States geographic areas. In the prospective study, cohorts were assigned on the basis of participant-reported clinical history obtained from a screening survey and a study questionnaire. Recovered participants in ImmuneRACE Cohort 3 were defined by two consecutive negative NP/OP PCR tests, clearance by a healthcare professional, or resolution of symptoms. In the prospective study, whole blood, serum and a nasopharyngeal or oropharyngeal swab were collected from each participant by mobile phlebotomists. Prospective study participants could optionally give additional blood draws and questionnaires over an approximately 2-month period. Blood samples from the prospective study were shipped frozen or at room temperature prior to DNA extraction.

Points on this clone: Its binding antigen is unknown. Base qualities were left out, and no much larger clone turns up one base away.

TCRbeta CDR3 regions were amplified from genomic DNA using the immunoSEQ Assay, a bias-controlled multiplex PCR. The published analysis was carried out like this. The number of nucleated cells in each sample was estimated by amplification of reference gene primers within the assay. To quantify the absolute abundance of each unique TCRbeta CDR3 rearrangement, sequence reads were collapsed and filtered. For each sample, productive Simpson clonality was calculated as the square root of Simpson's diversity index over productive rearrangements. TCRdb mirrors the immuneACCESS table, restricted to in-frame sequences. Some clones are absent from its copies; in checked studies, under half trace to an unresolved V gene, and the reason for the others is unknown. That table is the source of V, J and clone size, and D and trimming were worked out from the DNA. The sample table lists 250,000 to 300,000 clones, about nine tenths of them with a count of one. Around 15% of the sample is in the top ten clones.

What was sequenced was PBMCs or T cells enriched from blood (not recorded which). The receptor chain draws on TRBV5-1 and TRBJ1-1, with 8 bases in between that match TRBD1. This clonotype was sampled from a man younger than 35 who had recovered from COVID-19. The nucleotide sequence reads as follows: TGCGCCAGCAGCCCGGACAGGGTTGTGTGGACTGAAGCTTTCTTT. The encoded protein is CASSPDRVVWTEAFF.